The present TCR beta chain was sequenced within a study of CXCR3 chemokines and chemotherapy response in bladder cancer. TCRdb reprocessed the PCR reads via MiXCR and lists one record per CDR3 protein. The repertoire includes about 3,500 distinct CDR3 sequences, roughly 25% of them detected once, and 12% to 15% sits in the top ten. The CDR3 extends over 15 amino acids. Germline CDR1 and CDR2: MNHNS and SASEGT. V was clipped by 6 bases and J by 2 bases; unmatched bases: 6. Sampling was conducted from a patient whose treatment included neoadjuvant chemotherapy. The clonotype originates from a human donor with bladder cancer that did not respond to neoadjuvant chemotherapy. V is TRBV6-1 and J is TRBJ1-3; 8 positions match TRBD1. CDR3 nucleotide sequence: TGTGCCAGCAGGGAACAGGGGGAACCTGGAAACACCATATATTTT. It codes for CASREQGEPGNTIYF.